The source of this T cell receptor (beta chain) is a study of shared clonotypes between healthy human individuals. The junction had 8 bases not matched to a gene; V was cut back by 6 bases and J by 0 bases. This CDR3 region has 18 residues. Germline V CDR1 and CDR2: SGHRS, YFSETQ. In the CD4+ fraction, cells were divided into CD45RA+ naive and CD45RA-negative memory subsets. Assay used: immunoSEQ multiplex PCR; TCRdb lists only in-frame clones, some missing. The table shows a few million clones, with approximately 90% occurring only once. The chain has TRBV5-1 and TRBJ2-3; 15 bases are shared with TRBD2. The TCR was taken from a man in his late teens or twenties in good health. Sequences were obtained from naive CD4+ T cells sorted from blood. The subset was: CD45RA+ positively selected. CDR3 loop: CASTLGLAGGASTDTQYF. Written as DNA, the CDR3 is TGCGCCAGCACCCTAGGACTAGCGGGAGGGGCTAGCACAGATACGCAGTATTTT.